The rows below give T cell receptor beta chains drawn from one sample of a study of CD8+CD57+ T cells in acquired aplastic anemia. TCRdb passed the reads through MiXCR, listing each CDR3 protein once. This sample has some 280,000 distinct CDR3 sequences, with 50% to 70% found just once. Sample: sorted CD4+, CD8+, or CD8+CD57+ T cells (not recorded which) from PBMCs. These receptors originate from a human donor with severe aplastic anemia or a healthy control (not recorded which). Each CDR3 is given without its conserved first and last residue.

TRBV19,ASSQDLSSGNTIY
TRBV7-2,ASSLDRGNEQF
TRBV20-1,SARSFRDSPLH
TRBV7-9,ASSPEGTGHTGELF
TRBV7-3,ASSEIGGPDTQY
TRBV14,ASSADREYQETQY
TRBV6-4,ASSDSGVGQETQY
TRBV14,ASSQDSEDRRYGYT
TRBV20-1,SASDPGQRGYT
TRBV18,ASSYREMGLDYGYT
TRBV6-5,ASSEGGGFEQY
TRBV9,ASSPGRAVSSRELF
TRBV7-9,ASSPPVMNEQF
TRBV29-1,SGLAGNYNEQF
TRBV7-9,ASSTTHEAF
TRBV6-5,ASSYFIGAEQY
TRBV20-1,SAQDEKLF
TRBV9,ASSVAGFSYNEQF
TRBV7-8,ASSSQGQSRQPQH
TRBV9,ASSAGQNNSPLH
TRBV10-2,ASLRGGLVNEQF
TRBV20-1,SAREGQGGEKLF